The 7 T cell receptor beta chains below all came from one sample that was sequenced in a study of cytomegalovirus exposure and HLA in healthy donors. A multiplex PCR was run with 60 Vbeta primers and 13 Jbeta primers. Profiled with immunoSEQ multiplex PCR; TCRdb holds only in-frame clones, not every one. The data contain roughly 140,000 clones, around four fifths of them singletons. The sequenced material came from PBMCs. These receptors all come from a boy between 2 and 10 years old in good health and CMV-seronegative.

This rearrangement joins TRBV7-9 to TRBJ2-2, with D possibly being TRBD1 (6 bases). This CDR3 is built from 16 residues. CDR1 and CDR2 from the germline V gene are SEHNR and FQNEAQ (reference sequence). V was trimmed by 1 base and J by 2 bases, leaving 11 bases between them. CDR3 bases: TGTGCCAGCAGCTTAGGTGACAGGACTAACACCGGGGAGCTGTTTTTT. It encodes CASSLGDRTNTGELFF.

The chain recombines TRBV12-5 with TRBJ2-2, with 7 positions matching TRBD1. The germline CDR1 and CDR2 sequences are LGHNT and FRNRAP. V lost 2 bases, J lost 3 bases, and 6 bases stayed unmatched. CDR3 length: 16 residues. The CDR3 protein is CASGLPGTAYTGELFF. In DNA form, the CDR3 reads TGTGCTAGTGGTTTGCCCGGGACAGCTTACACCGGGGAGCTGTTTTTT.

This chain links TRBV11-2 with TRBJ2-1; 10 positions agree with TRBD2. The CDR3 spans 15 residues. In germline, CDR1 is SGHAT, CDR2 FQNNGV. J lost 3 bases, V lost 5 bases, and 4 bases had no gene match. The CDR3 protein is CASSGGLANYNEQFF. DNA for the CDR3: TGTGCCAGCAGCGGGGGACTAGCGAACTACAATGAGCAGTTCTTC.

CDR3 amino acids: CASSLGAGVSYEQYF. The CDR3 bases are TGTGCCAGCAGCTTAGGGGCAGGCGTATCGTACGAGCAGTACTTC. The rearrangement links TRBV7-8 to TRBJ2-7; D is unclear. CDR1 is SGHVS, CDR2 FQNEAQ, per germline. This CDR3 has 15 residues. V lost 1 base and J lost 4, with 14 bases in between.

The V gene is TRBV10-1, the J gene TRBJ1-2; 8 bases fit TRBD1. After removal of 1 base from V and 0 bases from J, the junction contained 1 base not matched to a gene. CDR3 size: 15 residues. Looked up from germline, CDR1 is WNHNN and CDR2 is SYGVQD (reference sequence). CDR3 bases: TGCGCCAGCAGTGAGTTGGACAGGGCTAACTATGGCTACACCTTC. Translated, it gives CASSELDRANYGYTF.

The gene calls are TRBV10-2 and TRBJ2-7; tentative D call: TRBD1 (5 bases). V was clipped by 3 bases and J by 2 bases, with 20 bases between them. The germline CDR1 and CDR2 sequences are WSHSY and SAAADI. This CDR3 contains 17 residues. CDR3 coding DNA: TGCGCCAGCAGTGATCCCCCCCGCAGGGCGACGACCTACGAGCAGTACTTC. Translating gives CASSDPPRRATTYEQYF.

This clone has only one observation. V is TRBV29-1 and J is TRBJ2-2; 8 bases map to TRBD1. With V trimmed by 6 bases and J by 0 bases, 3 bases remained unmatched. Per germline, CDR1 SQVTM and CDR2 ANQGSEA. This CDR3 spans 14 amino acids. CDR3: CSVWGQANTGELFF. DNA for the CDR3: TGCAGCGTCTGGGGACAGGCGAACACCGGGGAGCTGTTTTTT.